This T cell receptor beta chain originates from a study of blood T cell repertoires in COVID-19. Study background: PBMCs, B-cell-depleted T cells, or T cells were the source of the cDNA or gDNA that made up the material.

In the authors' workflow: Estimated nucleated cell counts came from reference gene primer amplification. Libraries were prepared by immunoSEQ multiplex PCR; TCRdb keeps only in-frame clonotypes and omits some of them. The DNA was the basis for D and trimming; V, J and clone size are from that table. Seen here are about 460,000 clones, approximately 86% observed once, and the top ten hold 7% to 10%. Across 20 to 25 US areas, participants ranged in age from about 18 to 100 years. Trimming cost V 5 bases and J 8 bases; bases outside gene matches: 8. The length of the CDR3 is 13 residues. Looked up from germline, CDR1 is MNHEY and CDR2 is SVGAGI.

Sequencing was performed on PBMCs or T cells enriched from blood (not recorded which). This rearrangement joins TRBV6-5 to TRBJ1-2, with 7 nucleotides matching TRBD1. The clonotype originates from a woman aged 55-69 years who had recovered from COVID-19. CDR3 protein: CASSPQGGRGYTF. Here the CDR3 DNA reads TGTGCCAGCAGTCCTCAGGGGGGTAGGGGCTACACCTTC.